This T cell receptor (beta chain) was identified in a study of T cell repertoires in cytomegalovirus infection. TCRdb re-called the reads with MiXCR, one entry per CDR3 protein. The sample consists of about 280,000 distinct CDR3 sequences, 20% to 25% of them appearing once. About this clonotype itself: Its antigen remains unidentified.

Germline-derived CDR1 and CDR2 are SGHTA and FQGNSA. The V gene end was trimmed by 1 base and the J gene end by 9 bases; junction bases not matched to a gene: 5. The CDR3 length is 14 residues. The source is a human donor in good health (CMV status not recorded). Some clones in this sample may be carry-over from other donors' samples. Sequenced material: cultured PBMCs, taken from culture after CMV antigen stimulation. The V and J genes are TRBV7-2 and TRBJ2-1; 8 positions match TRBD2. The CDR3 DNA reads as TGTGCCAGCAGCTTAGTCGGGCGGGAGGTTGAGCAGTTCTTC. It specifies CASSLVGREVEQFF.